These 9 T cell receptor beta chains originate from one sample sequenced in a study of CD8 T cells in Susac syndrome. The RNA input was roughly 0.45 to 1 ug, and it was reverse transcribed with random hexamers. MiXCR, applied by TCRdb to the immunoSEQ multiplex PCR reads, yields one record per CDR3 protein. The table shows around 300,000 distinct CDR3 sequences, with 75% to 85% occurring only once. Sequencing was done on a sample of CD8+ T cells from PBMCs. All receptors come from a human donor with multiple sclerosis.

The gene calls are TRBV3-1 and TRBJ2-7; 12 nucleotides match TRBD2. The CDR3 spans 18 residues. Per the germline V gene, CDR1 is LGHDT and CDR2 is YNNKEL (reference sequence). The V gene end was trimmed by 0 bases and the J gene end by 2 bases; junction bases not matched to a gene: 8. As DNA, the CDR3 is TGTGCCAGCAGCCAAGAAGTGACTAGCGGGAGTACGCCCTACGAGCAGTACTTC. It yields the protein CASSQEVTSGSTPYEQYF.

The V call is TRBV20-1, the J call TRBJ2-3, with D maybe TRBD1 (6 bases). From germline, CDR1 is DFQATT and CDR2 SNEGSKA (reference sequence). CDR3 length equals 17 residues. V lost 7 bases and J lost 0, with 23 bases in between. CDR3 in amino acids: CSGSPEDSPSSTDTQYF. The CDR3 DNA sequence: TGCAGTGGCTCCCCGGAGGACAGTCCCTCTAGCACAGATACGCAGTATTTT.

The chain carries TRBV27 and TRBJ1-5; D is perhaps TRBD1 (6 bases). There are 14 residues in the CDR3. The germline V gene has CDR1 MNHEY and CDR2 SMNVEV (reference sequence). V lost 4 bases, J lost 6 bases, and 13 bases lay in between. CDR3 nucleotides: TGTGCCAGCAGTTCCGAGGGGGGGTTTCAGCCCCAGCATTTT. It yields the protein CASSSEGGFQPQHF.

The J gene is TRBJ1-5, the V gene TRBV7-9; TRBD1 aligns across 8 bases. Unmatched junction bases numbered 6, after V lost 6 bases and J lost 5 bases. Germline loops: CDR1 SEHNR, CDR2 FQNEAQ (reference sequence). The length of the CDR3 is 14 residues. CDR3 sequence: CASSLGGQDQPQHF. DNA of the CDR3: TGTGCCAGCAGTCTAGGGGGACAGGATCAGCCCCAGCATTTT.

The V gene is TRBV27, the J gene TRBJ2-6, with D unresolved. Trimming shortened V by 10 bases and J by 4 bases, and 11 bases separated the two germline ends. CDR1 is MNHEY and CDR2 is SMNVEV in the germline V gene (reference sequence). The CDR3 contains 13 residues. DNA of the CDR3: TGTGCCACCCTTGGGTCGGGGGCCAACGTCCTGACTTTC. Protein product: CATLGSGANVLTF.

The V gene is TRBV27, the J gene TRBJ2-7; D is unclear. The length of the CDR3 is 16 residues. V was pared by 3 bases and J by 0 bases, with 15 bases between. From germline, CDR1 is MNHEY and CDR2 SMNVEV (reference sequence). CDR3 DNA: TGTGCCAGCAGTTTGGCTCCGGAAGCCCTCTCCTACGAGCAGTACTTC. It specifies CASSLAPEALSYEQYF.

The chain carries TRBV28 and TRBJ2-4, with 7 bases aligning to TRBD1. The junction had 11 bases not matched to a gene; V was cut back by 6 bases and J by 6 bases. This CDR3 comprises 15 residues. The germline V gene encodes CDR1 MDHEN and CDR2 SYDVKM. The CDR3 nucleotides read TGTGCCAGCAGCGTTAGACAGGGTGGTGGAAACATTCAGTACTTC. Its translation: CASSVRQGGGNIQYF.

V and J are TRBV7-6 and TRBJ2-3; 9 positions match TRBD2. V shed 2 bases, J shed 1 base, and the junction held 4 bases outside the gene matches. The CDR3 runs to 16 residues. Germline CDR1 is SGHVS and CDR2 is FNYEAQ. CDR3 sequence: CASSLTSGLGTDTQYF. The CDR3 DNA follows: TGTGCCAGCAGCTTAACTAGCGGGCTGGGCACAGATACGCAGTATTTT.

This chain uses TRBV27 with TRBJ1-2, with 10 bases identical to TRBD1. The J segment lost 6 bases and the V segment lost 6 bases, leaving 13 bases of the junction unmatched. The germline CDR1 and CDR2 sequences are MNHEY and SMNVEV (reference sequence). The CDR3 covers 16 residues. In DNA, the CDR3 is TGTGCCAGCAGACCAGGGACAGGGGAAGTCGGGAATGGCTACACCTTC. It translates to CASRPGTGEVGNGYTF.